The 20 T cell receptor beta chains presented below share a single source sample, sequenced in a study of memory CD4+ T cells and cytomegalovirus serostatus. Single viable CD3+CD4+CD8-CD45RO+ cells were sorted as the memory CD4+ T cells. TCRdb's copy holds only in-frame clones and misses some; the assay was immunoSEQ multiplex PCR. The sample lists 25,000 to 30,000 clones; more than 70% were seen once. The sequenced material came from memory CD4+ T cells from blood. All receptors come from an adult in good health and CMV-seronegative.

DNA for the CDR3: TGTGCCAGTAGTATCGGGCAGGGGGTCAATTCACCCCTCCACTTT. Its translation: CASSIGQGVNSPLHF. This chain uses TRBV19 with TRBJ1-6; 7 positions agree with TRBD1. Germline trimming cut 3 bases from V and 7 bases from J; bases unmatched to any gene: 6. The CDR3 spans 15 residues. CDR1 and CDR2 (germline): LNHDA, SQIVND (reference sequence).

V gene TRBV20-1 combines with J gene TRBJ2-3; D is unclear. The germline V and J ends were trimmed by 1 base and 6 bases, with 2 bases remaining between them. This CDR3 is built from 10 residues. CDR1 is DFQATT and CDR2 is SNEGSKA in the germline V gene (reference sequence). The CDR3 region has the DNA TGCAGTGCTAGAGTGGATACGCAGTATTTT. It specifies CSARVDTQYF.

V gene TRBV4-3 combines with J gene TRBJ2-1; the D is unclear. Trimming took off 2 bases at V and 7 bases at J, with 6 bases between the two ends. Looked up from germline, CDR1 is LGHNA and CDR2 is YSLEER. The CDR3 runs to 12 residues. DNA for the CDR3: TGCGCCAGCAGCCAAAACCGGAATGAGCAGTTCTTC. Translating it yields CASSQNRNEQFF.

This chain links TRBV11-2 with TRBJ1-6, with D unresolved. The CDR3 spans 13 residues. CDR1 and CDR2 (germline): SGHAT, FQNNGV. V lost 3 bases, J lost 14 bases, and 14 bases lay in between. CDR3 sequence (DNA): TGTGCCAGCAGCTTTTATGAGACCGCGGCCCTCCACTTT. Amino acid sequence: CASSFYETAALHF.

This chain links TRBV6-5 with TRBJ1-6; D may be TRBD1 (5 bases). This CDR3 is 14 amino acids long. V lost 7 bases to trimming and J lost 10 bases, with 17 bases between them. Per the germline V gene, CDR1 is MNHEY and CDR2 is SVGAGI. CDR3 region: CASNPQRGGSPLHF. The CDR3 DNA reads as TGTGCCAGCAACCCCCAAAGGGGAGGCTCACCCCTCCACTTT.

The chain has TRBV6-5 and TRBJ1-1; D uncertain. The V end was cut by 4 bases, the J end by 1 base, with 10 bases between. Germline V gene lookup returns CDR1 MNHEY and CDR2 SVGAGI. The CDR3 is 14 residues long. CDR3 region: CASSFSSGNTEAFF. Here the CDR3 DNA reads TGTGCCAGCAGTTTCTCTTCGGGGAACACTGAAGCTTTCTTT.

This clone has a handful of counts. V gene TRBV27 combines with J gene TRBJ1-1, with unresolved D. The CDR3 covers 14 residues. Looked up from germline, CDR1 is MNHEY and CDR2 is SMNVEV (reference sequence). The V gene lost 5 bases and the J gene lost 4 bases, with 14 bases spanning the gap. CDR3 residues: CASSAFIRSTEAFF. DNA for the CDR3: TGTGCCAGCAGTGCCTTCATCAGGAGCACTGAAGCTTTCTTT.

This chain links TRBV7-2 with TRBJ1-4; D is perhaps TRBD1 (5 bases). V lost 2 bases, J lost 1 base, and 11 bases lay in between. This CDR3 spans 16 amino acids. Per germline, CDR1 SGHTA and CDR2 FQGNSA. CDR3 sequence reads: CASSLSRQLTNEKLFF. DNA for the CDR3: TGTGCCAGCAGCTTATCCCGACAGTTAACTAATGAAAAACTGTTTTTT.

The V gene is TRBV7-2, the J gene TRBJ2-5, with TRBD1 identical over 8 bases. V was pared by 4 bases and J by 5 bases, with 3 bases of the junction left unmatched. The CDR3 is 13 amino acids. The V gene's germline CDR1 is SGHTA and CDR2 FQGNSA. In DNA form, the CDR3 reads TGTGCCAGCAGCTGGGACAGGACCGAGACCCAGTACTTC. This encodes CASSWDRTETQYF.

The rearrangement links TRBV5-1 to TRBJ1-2, with D perhaps TRBD1 (5 bases). Germline loops: CDR1 SGHRS, CDR2 YFSETQ. This CDR3 has 15 amino acids. V was pared by 4 bases and J by 0 bases, with 13 bases between. The CDR3 sequence: CASSLTAGTNYGYTF. The CDR3 DNA sequence: TGCGCCAGCAGCCTCACGGCAGGGACTAACTATGGCTACACCTTC.

V usage is TRBV7-8 and J usage is TRBJ2-5, with D hard to call. The CDR3 is 12 amino acids. V was trimmed by 5 bases and J by 5 bases, leaving 9 bases between them. Germline CDR1 SGHVS, CDR2 FQNEAQ. In DNA form, the CDR3 reads TGTGCCAGCAGCCCACAGAGGGAGACCCAGTACTTC. This gives the protein CASSPQRETQYF.

V gene TRBV27 combines with J gene TRBJ1-1; 8 bases fit TRBD1. The length of the CDR3 is 15 residues. After removal of 6 bases from V and 6 bases from J, the junction contained 12 bases not matched to a gene. Germline V CDR1 and CDR2: MNHEY, SMNVEV (reference sequence). CDR3 DNA: TGTGCCAGCAGGGAGACAGGGGTTGAGACCGCTGAAGCTTTCTTT. It is translated as CASRETGVETAEAFF.

The gene calls are TRBV10-2 and TRBJ2-7; 10 bases are a match to TRBD2. V lost 3 bases to trimming and J lost 1 base; unmatched junction nucleotides: 6. Germline CDR1 and CDR2: WSHSY and SAAADI. This CDR3 is 16 amino acids long. The CDR3 is CASSESGLARSYEQYF. The CDR3 nucleotides are TGCGCCAGCAGTGAATCGGGACTAGCGAGGTCCTACGAGCAGTACTTC.

The CDR3 loop is CASFQGLNTEAFF. For the CDR3, the DNA is TGTGCCAGCTTCCAGGGTTTGAACACTGAAGCTTTCTTT. The chain couples TRBV18 to TRBJ1-1; perhaps TRBD1 as D (5 bases). Trimming shortened V by 7 bases and J by 0 bases, and 9 bases separated the two germline ends. Germline CDR1 KGHSH, CDR2 LQKENI. This CDR3 has 13 amino acids.

The rearrangement uses TRBV5-8 and TRBJ2-5; TRBD1 aligns across 9 bases. The J segment lost 8 bases and the V segment lost 4 bases, leaving 6 bases of the junction unmatched. Germline V gene sequence: CDR1 SGHTS, CDR2 YDEGEE. The CDR3 consists of 13 residues. DNA of the CDR3: TGTGCCAGCAGCCCCGGACAGGGGAGTACCCAGTACTTC. Its protein product is CASSPGQGSTQYF.

The V gene is TRBV2, the J gene TRBJ2-3; 10 nucleotides line up with TRBD2. V trimming: 6 bases; J trimming: 1 base; junction bases outside the gene matches: 7. This CDR3 contains 16 residues. Per the germline V gene, CDR1 is SNHLY and CDR2 is FYNNEI. CDR3 protein: CASSAWGTSGTDTQYF. The CDR3 DNA reads TGTGCCAGCAGCGCCTGGGGGACTAGCGGCACAGATACGCAGTATTTT.

The chain joins TRBV14 to TRBJ2-7; the D gene is possibly TRBD1 (5 bases). CDR3 length equals 11 residues. The germline CDR1 and CDR2 sequences are SGHDN and FVKESK. The ends were cut back, 5 bases at V and 6 bases at J, with 8 bases in the middle. The CDR3 region is CASSAGPEQYF. The CDR3 region has the DNA TGTGCCAGCAGCGCAGGGCCCGAGCAGTACTTC.

This clone came up a few times. The chain carries TRBV19 and TRBJ1-2; D remains unclear. CDR3 length: 13 residues. V gave up 6 bases and J gave up 0 bases, with 8 bases separating them. Germline CDR1 and CDR2: LNHDA and SQIVND (reference sequence). The DNA for the CDR3 is TGTGCCAGTAGCATTCAAACTAACTATGGCTACACCTTC. It is translated as CASSIQTNYGYTF.

The chain has TRBV5-6 and TRBJ2-2; maybe TRBD1 (5 bases). CDR3 length: 16 residues. CDR1 is SGHDT and CDR2 is YYEEEE in the germline V gene. Trimming removed 3 bases from V and 0 bases from J, with 12 bases in between. The CDR3 reads CASSSLRETNTGELFF. The DNA of the CDR3 is TGTGCCAGCAGCTCCCTCAGGGAAACGAACACCGGGGAGCTGTTTTTT. The full variable domain, rest sourced from reference TRBV5-6 and TRBJ2-2, is DAGVTQSPTHLIKTRGQQVTLRCSPKSGHDTVSWYQQALGQGPQFIFQYYEEEERQRGNFPDRFSGHQFPNYSSELNVNALLLGDSALYLCASSSLRETNTGELFFGEGSRLTVL.

The rearrangement links TRBV6-4 to TRBJ1-5; D may be TRBD1 (6 bases). The V gene's germline CDR1 is MRHNA and CDR2 SNTAGT. The CDR3 has 16 amino acids. Trimming left V 5 bases short and J 8 bases short, with 22 bases between. CDR3 in amino acids: CASSPSHRVEREPQHF. The CDR3 DNA reads TGTGCCAGCAGTCCGAGTCACAGGGTGGAGAGGGAGCCCCAGCATTTT.